This TCR beta chain was observed in a study of Ad26.COV2.S vaccination and SARS-CoV-2 variants. In regard to this clone: What it binds is not known.

From germline, CDR1 is MNHEY and CDR2 SVGAGI. The CDR3 runs to 12 residues. The V and J ends lost 7 bases and 8 bases respectively, with 14 bases between them. As for treatment: 19 received Ad26.COV2.S at low or high dose, single or two shots; about 5 received placebo; per-sample allocation not given. Sampling took place 63 days after the first vaccine or placebo injection. Study-wide results and caveats: Responses of T cells in total may have been underestimated by the TCR breadth and depth analyses.

Profiled with immunoSEQ multiplex PCR; TCRdb holds only in-frame clones, not every one. The table has more than 250,000 clones, 70% to 90% seen once. This sequence originates from a person aged 18-65 years who received the Ad26.COV2.S COVID-19 vaccine or a placebo. The sequences come from peripheral blood, collected in a trial of Ad26.COV2.S vaccine versus placebo. The chain has TRBV6-5 and TRBJ1-2; a possible D gene is TRBD1 (5 bases). The CDR3 DNA follows: TGTGCCAGCAATAGACAGCAAGGGGGCTACACCTTC. Its translation: CASNRQQGGYTF.